This T cell receptor (beta chain) stems from a study of T cells expressing NK-cell markers. Per the germline V gene, CDR1 is DFQATT and CDR2 is SNEGSKA (reference sequence). CDR3 length: 15 residues. Study findings and constraints: Whether expanded NKG2C-expressing T cell clones recognize HCMV is unknown.

TCRdb re-called the 5' RACE reads, yielding one record per CDR3 amino acid sequence without DNA. This repertoire comprises 200,000 to 300,000 distinct CDR3 sequences; its ten largest clones make up about 4.2%. As to this clonotype: Antigen unknown.

This clonotype originated in a woman aged 18-69 years in good health. V is TRBV20-1 and J is TRBJ2-7; TCRdb lists TRBD1, though no DNA is available to test this call. The sequencing sample was made of blood T cells: a sorted CD56 or NKG2C T cell subset, CD4+ or CD8+ T cells, or bulk PBMC T cells (not recorded which). The chain's CDR3 is CSARDPFLGGYEQYF.